A single sample gave rise to the 6 T cell receptor beta chains below, sequenced in a study of T cell changes during pregnancy in multiple sclerosis. The method was immunoSEQ multiplex PCR; TCRdb's version includes in-frame clones alone and lacks a portion of them. Of about 79,000 clones in the sample, about 93% are singletons; the top ten hold about 0.45%. The material sequenced was CD4+ T cells from peripheral blood mononuclear cells, taken in the second trimester of pregnancy. These receptors were taken from a female donor with multiple sclerosis, enrolled in a pregnancy study.

V usage is TRBV29-1 and J usage is TRBJ1-1; D might be TRBD1 (6 bases). CDR1 is SQVTM, CDR2 ANQGSEA, per germline. CDR3 size: 11 residues. Trimming shortened V by 3 bases and J by 6 bases, and 8 bases separated the two germline ends. For the CDR3, the DNA is TGCAGCGTTGATCAGGGGTCTGAAGCTTTCTTT. This gives the protein CSVDQGSEAFF.

The chain joins TRBV19 to TRBJ2-7; 8 positions match TRBD2. The CDR3 consists of 14 residues. The J segment lost 0 bases and the V segment lost 3 bases, leaving 1 base of the junction unmatched. Germline CDR1 and CDR2: LNHDA and SQIVND (reference sequence). CDR3 region: CASSIGGVSYEQYF. The DNA of the CDR3 is TGTGCCAGTAGTATCGGGGGGGTCTCCTACGAGCAGTACTTC. The complete variable domain, with remaining parts taken from reference TRBV19 and TRBJ2-7, reads DGGITQSPKYLFRKEGQNVTLSCEQNLNHDAMYWYRQDPGQGLRLIYYSQIVNDFQKGDIAEGYSVSREKKESFPLTVTSAQKNPTAFYLCASSIGGVSYEQYFGPGTRLTVT.

The chain joins TRBV19 to TRBJ2-2; a weak D match, TRBD2 (5 bases). The CDR3 has 15 amino acids. Germline CDR1 and CDR2: LNHDA and SQIVND (reference sequence). The V end was cut by 5 bases, the J end by 5 bases, with 15 bases between. Here the CDR3 reads CASSPTGPGTGELFF. For the CDR3, the DNA is TGTGCCAGTAGTCCGACTGGGCCGGGGACCGGGGAGCTGTTTTTT.

The gene calls are TRBV5-4 and TRBJ2-7; tentative D call: TRBD1 (6 bases). With 0 bases removed from V and 6 bases from J, the gap between germline ends came to 16 bases. CDR1 and CDR2 (germline): SGHNT, YYREEE (reference sequence). The CDR3 covers 15 residues. CDR3 coding DNA: TGTGCCAGCAGCTTGGGTCGAGGGGGTGGTTCCGAGCAGTACTTC. Translating gives CASSLGRGGGSEQYF.

The chain uses TRBV7-3 and TRBJ2-5, with TRBD2 identical over 13 bases. The CDR3 runs 15 residues. J gave up 9 bases and V 5 bases, and 9 bases lay outside the gene matches. Germline lookup yields CDR1 SGHTA and CDR2 FQGTGA. The CDR3 reads CASSKGTSGDGSQYF. CDR3 nucleotide sequence: TGTGCCAGCAGCAAGGGGACTAGCGGGGATGGGTCCCAGTACTTC.

The genes are TRBV7-2 and TRBJ1-3, with a tentative D call TRBD1 (5 bases). Deletions cut 4 bases from V and 0 bases from J, with 13 bases between. Germline V CDR1 and CDR2: SGHTA, FQGNSA. The CDR3 is 16 residues long. CDR3 protein: CASSSNRPGSGNTIYF. The CDR3 region has the DNA TGTGCCAGCAGCTCGAACAGGCCAGGCTCTGGAAACACCATATATTTT.